This entry features one T cell receptor beta chain sequence. Trimming removed 7 bases from V and 3 bases from J; junction bases left unmatched: 7. Germline lookup yields CDR1 SGHTA and CDR2 FQGNSA. This CDR3 is 14 amino acids long. At sample collection, these patients were off therapy. Memory CD8 T cells were sorted as CD8+CD4-CD45RA-, any CCR7 status. Sequencing used immunoSEQ multiplex PCR; TCRdb keeps in-frame clones, though not all of them. The top ten clones hold roughly 60% of a sample with around 7,400 clones, over 60% of them seen once. This record comes from a study of CD39 and CD103 CD8 tumor-infiltrating T cells.

The sequenced sample consisted of CD8+ T cells sorted from blood. Subset reported: total memory CD8 T cells (CD45RA-CCR7+/-) from blood or uninvolved lymph node. This TCR derives from a human donor with head and neck squamous cell carcinoma. This rearrangement joins TRBV7-2 to TRBJ2-7; 9 bases are shared with TRBD2. Written as DNA, the CDR3 is TGTGCCAGCACCTCGGGACTAGCCCTCTACGAGCAGTACTTC. Amino acids: CASTSGLALYEQYF.